These 31 T cell receptor beta chains were all obtained from the same sample, sequenced in a study of shared clonotypes between healthy human individuals. Libraries were prepared by immunoSEQ multiplex PCR; TCRdb keeps only in-frame clonotypes and omits some of them. The table shows about half a million clones, with 70% to 80% occurring only once. Sequencing was performed on PBMCs. These receptors were collected from a middle-aged woman in good health. Some clones in this sample may be carry-over from other donors' samples.

Turning to this clone: One end of the junction is discordant with germline, which a read error may explain. The V call is TRBV7-7, the J call TRBJ2-1; perhaps D is TRBD1 or TRBD2 (5 bases each). Looked up from germline, CDR1 is SSHAT and CDR2 is FNYEAQ (reference sequence). The CDR3 is 15 residues long. The CDR3 coding sequence is TGTGCTAGCAGCTCAGGGAGTGGGTCCTACAATGAGCAGTTCTTC. Translation gives CASSSGSGSYNEQFF.

This chain connects TRBV6-5 to TRBJ2-4; TRBD2 is a possible D gene (6 bases). The V end lost 0 bases, the J end lost 3 bases, and 9 bases lay between the germline ends. The germline CDR1 and CDR2 sequences are MNHEY and SVGAGI. CDR3 length equals 15 residues. The CDR3 sequence: CASSYSRLGKNIQYF. The DNA of the CDR3 is TGTGCCAGCAGTTACTCCCGACTAGGCAAAAACATTCAGTACTTC.

The DNA of the CDR3 is TGTGCCAGCAGCGTAGCTACGGGGGGCGGCGGGAGGGCCGGGAATGAGCAGTTCTTC. Translation gives CASSVATGGGGRAGNEQFF. The chain recombines TRBV9 with TRBJ2-1, with 9 bases aligning to TRBD2. CDR3 length: 19 amino acids. Germline V gene data show CDR1 as SGDLS and CDR2 as YYNGEE. Germline trimming cut 0 bases from V and 7 bases from J; bases unmatched to any gene: 17.

This clone appeared a single time. The rearrangement uses TRBV4-1 and TRBJ2-1, with TRBD1 matching over 8 bases. V dropped 0 bases and J dropped 7; count of bases not matched to a gene: 8. The germline gives CDR1 MGHRA, CDR2 YSYEKL. The CDR3 loop spans 16 amino acids. CDR3 sequence (DNA): TGCGCCAGCAGCCAAGATTTACAGGGGGGTAGGAATGAGCAGTTCTTC. The encoded protein is CASSQDLQGGRNEQFF.

The CDR3 coding sequence is TGTGCCAGCAGTCTGGGGGGCTTAGTGGGTGGCTACACCTTC. This gives the protein CASSLGGLVGGYTF. This chain uses TRBV28 with TRBJ1-2, with D perhaps matching TRBD1 (6 bases). The CDR3 length is 14 residues. Germline V gives CDR1 MDHEN, CDR2 SYDVKM. Trimming took 5 bases from V and 7 from J, leaving 17 bases between them.

Turning to this clone: This may stem from a read error, because a much larger clone lies one nucleotide away. The genes are TRBV6-4 and TRBJ2-3, with D perhaps TRBD1 (6 bases). The CDR3 covers 14 residues. Germline CDR1 MRHNA, CDR2 SNTAGT. Written as DNA, the CDR3 is TGTACCAGCAGTGACAAGGGGGGCACAGATACGCAGTATTTT. This encodes CTSSDKGGTDTQYF.

This chain links TRBV18 with TRBJ2-6; 7 bases map to TRBD1. With V trimmed by 2 bases and J by 2 bases, 6 bases remained unmatched. CDR3 length: 17 amino acids. Per germline, CDR1 KGHSH and CDR2 LQKENI. The DNA of the CDR3 is TGTGCCAGCTCACCAATGGGCCAGGGGGCTGGGGCCAACGTCCTGACTTTC. Its translation: CASSPMGQGAGANVLTF.

The chain couples TRBV5-1 to TRBJ2-3, with 10 bases fitting TRBD2. Trimming removed 0 bases from V and 3 bases from J; junction bases left unmatched: 4. Looked up from germline, CDR1 is SGHRS and CDR2 is YFSETQ. CDR3 size: 16 residues. Here the CDR3 reads CASSLVTSGITDTQYF. CDR3 sequence (DNA): TGCGCCAGCAGCTTGGTAACTAGCGGGATTACAGATACGCAGTATTTT.

This chain joins TRBV2 and TRBJ2-1, with TRBD2 identical over 7 bases. The V gene end was trimmed by 8 bases and the J gene end by 0 bases; junction bases not matched to a gene: 13. The V gene's germline CDR1 is SNHLY and CDR2 FYNNEI. This CDR3 has 17 amino acids. CDR3 DNA sequence: TGTGCCAGCGGTGCGGGAGTAGGGGCAAGCTCCTACAATGAGCAGTTCTTC. As protein: CASGAGVGASSYNEQFF.

The chain links TRBV30 to TRBJ2-3; D call uncertain. The germline V and J ends were trimmed by 4 bases and 10 bases, with 15 bases remaining between them. CDR3 size: 12 residues. Germline V CDR1 and CDR2: GTSNPN, SVGIG (reference sequence). Here the CDR3 DNA reads TGTGCCTGGAAAAATGTCAAATCGGCGCAGTATTTT. Translating it yields CAWKNVKSAQYF.

This clone was detected ten times or more. The V gene is TRBV28, the J gene TRBJ2-1; TRBD2 matches at 13 bases. Germline CDR1 and CDR2: MDHEN and SYDVKM. This CDR3 is built from 18 residues. V trimming: 5 bases; J trimming: 6 bases; junction bases outside the gene matches: 13. The CDR3, as DNA: TGTGCCAGCAGTATGCTTCCCTGGACTAGCGGGAGTCGCAATGAGCAGTTCTTC. It is translated as CASSMLPWTSGSRNEQFF.

The chain has TRBV7-9 and TRBJ2-5; D may be TRBD2 (5 bases). V lost 5 bases and J 5 bases, leaving 21 bases between the germline ends. The CDR3 sequence is 16 residues long. Germline CDR1 is SEHNR and CDR2 is FQNEAQ (reference sequence). The CDR3 DNA is TGTGCCAGCAGCGCCCGAACCGGAATCTCGGGGGAGACCCAGTACTTC. Translation gives CASSARTGISGETQYF.

The chain joins TRBV6-1 to TRBJ2-7; D is ambiguous. There are 13 residues in the CDR3. Germline V lookup: CDR1 MNHNS, CDR2 SASEGT. Trimming removed 4 bases from V and 3 bases from J, with 10 bases in between. CDR3 loop: CASSAGRLYEQYF. The CDR3 coding sequence is TGTGCCAGCAGTGCGGGCAGACTCTACGAGCAGTACTTC.

V usage is TRBV27 and J usage is TRBJ2-5; TRBD2 matches at 11 bases. This CDR3 is 15 amino acids long. CDR1 is MNHEY and CDR2 is SMNVEV in the germline V gene (reference sequence). The trim removed 5 bases at V and 2 bases at J, leaving 4 bases unmatched. The DNA of the CDR3 is TGTGCCAGCAGTGGGAGACTAGCGGGACAAGAGACCCAGTACTTC. This gives the protein CASSGRLAGQETQYF.

In this sample, this clone turned up a few times. V and J are TRBV18 and TRBJ2-6; D not certain. V lost 6 bases, J lost 2 bases, and 14 bases lay in between. CDR1 KGHSH and CDR2 LQKENI come from the germline V gene. There are 16 residues in the CDR3. The CDR3, as DNA: TGTGCCAGCTCGCCCCCGATGGGGACTGGGGCCAACGTCCTGACTTTC. As protein: CASSPPMGTGANVLTF.

The rearrangement joins TRBV7-2 to TRBJ2-5; 9 positions agree with TRBD1. The tail of the sequence fits TRBJ2-7 better, so the J call may be wrong. The CDR3 is made up of 15 amino acids. The germline CDR1 and CDR2 sequences are SGHTA and FQGNSA. The CDR3 spells CASSTDGTGRFEQYF. In DNA form, the CDR3 reads TGTGCCAGCAGCACCGACGGGACAGGGAGGTTCGAGCAGTACTTC.

The CDR3 nucleotides read TGTGCCACCAGCTCCACGAGAGGCTCTGGGGCCAACGTCCTGACTTTC. Translation: CATSSTRGSGANVLTF. This chain links TRBV15 with TRBJ2-6; D ambiguous. The CDR3 runs to 16 residues. V was shortened by 5 bases and J by 0 bases, with 11 bases between the two germline ends. CDR1 LNHNV and CDR2 YYDKDF come from the germline V gene (reference sequence).

The chain recombines TRBV2 with TRBJ2-7, with D hard to call. CDR1 SNHLY and CDR2 FYNNEI come from the germline V gene. This CDR3 contains 12 residues. The V end was cut by 6 bases, the J end by 4 bases, with 10 bases between. The chain's CDR3 is CASRRILYEQYF. CDR3 nucleotides: TGTGCCAGCAGACGGATTCTGTACGAGCAGTACTTC. Variable domain in full (rest from reference TRBV2 and TRBJ2-7): EPEVTQTPSHQVTQMGQEVILRCVPISNHLYFYWYRQILGQKVEFLVSFYNNEISEKSEIFDDQFSVERPDGSNFTLKIRSTKLEDSAMYFCASRRILYEQYFGPGTRLTVT.

The chain employs TRBV10-2 and TRBJ2-5, with 10 bases matching TRBD1. Unmatched junction bases numbered 8, after V lost 7 bases and J lost 3 bases. Germline CDR1 reads WSHSY; CDR2 reads SAAADI. The CDR3 totals 15 residues. Here the CDR3 reads CASTPQGQGKETQYF. DNA of the CDR3: TGCGCCAGCACCCCACAGGGACAGGGGAAAGAGACCCAGTACTTC.

V and J are TRBV10-3 and TRBJ2-5; D perhaps matches TRBD1 (7 bases). The V gene's germline CDR1 is ENHRY and CDR2 SYGVKD. This CDR3 spans 13 amino acids. The V end was cut by 6 bases, the J end by 5 bases, with 13 bases between. This CDR3 reads CAIRQGGEETQYF. The CDR3 bases are TGTGCCATCAGGCAGGGGGGCGAGGAGACCCAGTACTTC.

V is TRBV29-1 and J is TRBJ2-2; TRBD2 matches 9 bases. Unmatched junction bases numbered 9, after V lost 7 bases and J lost 0 bases. CDR1 SQVTM and CDR2 ANQGSEA come from the germline V gene. CDR3 length equals 16 residues. CDR3 bases: TGCAGCGCCCACGGGCGGGAGGGCCCGAACACCGGGGAGCTGTTTTTT. It encodes CSAHGREGPNTGELFF.

This clone was counted at least ten times. The chain recombines TRBV19 with TRBJ2-2, with D tentatively TRBD1 (6 bases). Germline CDR1 reads LNHDA; CDR2 reads SQIVND (reference sequence). Trimming shortened V by 2 bases and J by 1 base, and 11 bases separated the two germline ends. This CDR3 spans 16 amino acids. CDR3: CASSIMRGGNTGELFF. Here the CDR3 DNA reads TGTGCCAGTAGTATAATGAGAGGGGGGAACACCGGGGAGCTGTTTTTT.

As DNA, the CDR3 is TGTGCCAGCAGCCTCACGGGACAGGGGAACAATGAGCAGTTCTTC. The encoded protein is CASSLTGQGNNEQFF. The rearrangement joins TRBV7-2 to TRBJ2-1; 10 nucleotides line up with TRBD1. The junction had 6 bases not matched to a gene; V was cut back by 5 bases and J by 5 bases. The CDR3 sequence is 15 residues long. Germline-derived CDR1 and CDR2 are SGHTA and FQGNSA.

The sample holds a few counts of this clone. V and J are TRBV30 and TRBJ1-3, with D perhaps matching TRBD1 (6 bases). There are 16 residues in the CDR3. Trimming pared 1 base from V and 4 bases from J, leaving 17 bases between. CDR1 is GTSNPN and CDR2 is SVGIG in the germline V gene (reference sequence). The CDR3 region is CAWSARWGRGGNTIYF. The CDR3 DNA reads as TGTGCCTGGAGTGCCCGCTGGGGCAGGGGAGGAAACACCATATATTTT.

The chain carries TRBV11-2 and TRBJ2-1; TRBD2 matches 10 bases. This CDR3 has 17 amino acids. Germline V gene sequence: CDR1 SGHAT, CDR2 FQNNGV. Trimming cost V 0 bases and J 4 bases; bases outside gene matches: 6. CDR3 in DNA: TGTGCCAGCAGCTTAGAAGGTACTAGCGGGAAATACAATGAGCAGTTCTTC. Translation gives CASSLEGTSGKYNEQFF.

A single count supports this clone. The J gene is TRBJ1-4, the V gene TRBV5-1; TRBD1 aligns across 9 bases. Germline V gene data show CDR1 as SGHRS and CDR2 as YFSETQ. The CDR3 has 15 amino acids. The J segment lost 10 bases and the V segment lost 3 bases, leaving 10 bases of the junction unmatched. The CDR3 region has the DNA TGCGCCAGCAGCTCCACGGGACAGGGAATCGTAAAACTGTTTTTT. Protein product: CASSSTGQGIVKLFF.

The sample holds many counts of this clone. The genes are TRBV7-9 and TRBJ2-7; D uncertain. CDR1 is SEHNR and CDR2 is FQNEAQ in the germline V gene (reference sequence). Trimming took off 2 bases at V and 12 bases at J, with 11 bases between the two ends. There are 11 residues in the CDR3. In DNA form, the CDR3 reads TGTGCCAGCAGCTTAACAACTACTCTGTACTTC. This codes for CASSLTTTLYF.

This sequence joins TRBV15 and TRBJ1-3; no firm D call. Trimming left V 0 bases short and J 0 bases short, with 9 bases between. Per germline, CDR1 LNHNV and CDR2 YYDKDF (reference sequence). CDR3 length: 16 residues. CDR3 DNA sequence: TGTGCCACCAGCAGAGATAGGGTCTACTCTGGAAACACCATATATTTT. Encoded protein: CATSRDRVYSGNTIYF.

The V gene is TRBV7-2, the J gene TRBJ2-5; D remains unclear. The CDR3 extends over 13 amino acids. Looked up from germline, CDR1 is SGHTA and CDR2 is FQGNSA. Trimming removed 1 base at V and 4 bases at J, with 7 bases between. The CDR3 here is CASSLDVRETQYF. CDR3 nucleotide sequence: TGTGCCAGCAGCTTAGACGTGCGAGAGACCCAGTACTTC.

The gene calls are TRBV18 and TRBJ2-7; 12 nucleotides line up with TRBD1. Germline-derived CDR1 and CDR2 are KGHSH and LQKENI. After removal of 6 bases from V and 3 bases from J, the junction contained 6 bases not matched to a gene. This CDR3 region has 15 residues. CDR3 nucleotide sequence: TGTGCCAGCTCGTCCGGGACAGGGGGCTTCTACGAGCAGTACTTC. Its protein is CASSSGTGGFYEQYF.

This clone was counted once. The chain joins TRBV7-2 to TRBJ2-7; a possible D gene is TRBD2 (6 bases). The CDR3 length is 15 residues. Germline V gene sequence: CDR1 SGHTA, CDR2 FQGNSA. Trimming pared 1 base from V and 5 bases from J, leaving 15 bases between. Here the CDR3 reads CASSLGYGSSDEQYF. The CDR3, as DNA: TGTGCCAGCAGCTTAGGATACGGGAGTAGCGACGAGCAGTACTTC.